A selection of T cell receptor beta chains follows, all from one sample in a study of cytomegalovirus exposure and HLA in healthy donors. The assay was immunoSEQ multiplex PCR, and TCRdb's table has in-frame clones only and misses some. This sample has over 250,000 clones; approximately 86% occur once, and the top ten carry over 0.95%. Sequenced input: PBMCs. The source is a woman under 30 in good health and CMV-seronegative. Each CDR3 is given with its conserved first and last residue. A D gene is named only where the DNA matches it firmly. The size entry is marked missing in some rows and otherwise reads once, few, many or a size class.

J gene | clone size | V gene | D gene | CDR3 protein | CDR3 DNA
TRBJ2-4 | - | TRBV15 | TRBD1 | CATSMDRGPGNIQYF | TGTGCCACCAGCATGGACAGGGGGCCAGGGAACATTCAGTACTTC
TRBJ2-5 | - | TRBV9 | - | CASSVGSSPTETQYF | TGTGCCAGCAGCGTAGGGTCTAGCCCCACCGAGACCCAGTACTTC
TRBJ2-2 | - | TRBV6-5 | - | CASSFTGKTGELFF | TGTGCCAGCAGTTTTACGGGGAAGACCGGGGAGCTGTTTTTT
TRBJ2-7 | - | TRBV4-1 | TRBD1 | CASRPGTGTYEQYF | TGCGCCAGCAGACCCGGGACAGGGACGTACGAGCAGTACTTC
TRBJ2-1 | - | TRBV6-1 | TRBD2 | CASSEEAGGGYNEQFF | TGTGCCAGCAGTGAAGAAGCGGGAGGGGGGTACAATGAGCAGTTCTTC
TRBJ2-3 | - | TRBV7-9 | - | CASSPSQALSTDTQYF | TGTGCCAGCAGCCCCTCACAAGCGCTTAGCACAGATACGCAGTATTTT
TRBJ1-2 | - | TRBV10-3 | - | CAISGQSYGYTF | TGTGCCATCAGCGGACAGTCGTATGGCTACACCTTC
TRBJ1-2 | few | TRBV27 | - | CASSLTGGATPSYGYTF | TGTGCCAGCAGTTTAACGGGGGGCGCTACCCCATCGTATGGCTACACCTTC
TRBJ2-7 | - | TRBV7-6 | - | CASSFSSVGSYEQYF | TGTGCCAGCAGCTTTTCTAGCGTTGGGTCCTACGAGCAGTACTTC
TRBJ2-5 | - | TRBV19 | - | CASSAPRIGARETQYF | TGTGCCAGTAGTGCCCCCCGGATCGGAGCTCGGGAGACCCAGTACTTC
TRBJ1-2 | - | TRBV7-2 | TRBD1 | CASSLATGGRGYGYTF | TGTGCCAGCAGCTTGGCCACAGGGGGCAGAGGCTATGGCTACACCTTC
TRBJ2-7 | - | TRBV27 | - | CASSFGQLYEQYF | TGTGCCAGCAGTTTTGGACAGCTCTACGAGCAGTACTTC
TRBJ1-2 | - | TRBV10-2 | - | CASTGRNWGGDGYTF | TGCGCCAGCACCGGAAGGAATTGGGGGGGAGATGGCTACACCTTC
TRBJ2-7 | - | TRBV18 | TRBD2 | CASSPYEGTTYEQYF | TGTGCCAGCTCACCATACGAGGGGACTACCTACGAGCAGTACTTC
TRBJ2-3 | once | TRBV30 | TRBD2 | CAWSYSRTSGRVDTQYF | TGTGCCTGGAGTTATAGCCGGACTAGCGGGCGCGTAGATACGCAGTATTTT
TRBJ2-1 | - | TRBV4-1 | TRBD2 | CASSQRTRGNDEQFF | TGCGCCAGCAGCCAACGGACTAGGGGCAACGATGAGCAGTTCTTC
TRBJ2-7 | - | TRBV5-1 | TRBD1 | CASSSGTGHYEQYF | TGCGCCAGCAGCTCCGGGACAGGGCACTACGAGCAGTACTTC
TRBJ1-4 | - | TRBV6-5 | - | CASSYFGGTNEKLFF | TGTGCCAGCAGTTACTTCGGGGGGACTAATGAAAAACTGTTTTTT
TRBJ1-6 | - | TRBV5-6 | - | CASSFRDNSPLHF | TGTGCCAGCAGCTTCAGGGATAATTCACCCCTCCACTTT
TRBJ1-2 | - | TRBV29-1 | - | CSVGGPTGPNYGYTF | TGCAGCGTGGGAGGCCCCACGGGGCCTAACTATGGCTACACCTTC
TRBJ1-3 | - | TRBV6-1 | TRBD1 | CASRAGDSGNTIYF | TGTGCCAGCAGAGCCGGGGACAGTGGAAACACCATATATTTT
TRBJ1-4 | - | TRBV5-1 | - | CASSRGQTTTNEKLFF | TGCGCCAGCTCAAGGGGACAAACTACAACTAATGAAAAACTGTTTTTT
TRBJ2-7 | - | TRBV6-5 | TRBD1 | CASSPDRGVTYEQYF | TGTGCCAGCAGCCCCGACAGGGGAGTAACCTACGAGCAGTACTTC
TRBJ2-5 | - | TRBV6-5 | - | CASSYWRDFQETQYF | TGTGCCAGCAGTTATTGGCGAGACTTTCAAGAGACCCAGTACTTC
TRBJ1-1 | - | TRBV18 | TRBD1 | CASSPGTGRTEAFF | TGTGCCAGCTCGCCGGGGACAGGGCGGACTGAAGCTTTCTTT
TRBJ2-5 | once | TRBV29-1 | - | CSVDPAGHQETQYF | TGCAGCGTTGACCCCGCAGGGCACCAAGAGACCCAGTACTTC
TRBJ1-1 | - | TRBV27 | TRBD1 | CATRTGGVTEAFF | TGTGCCACAAGGACAGGGGGCGTCACTGAAGCTTTCTTT
TRBJ2-3 | once | TRBV5-1 | - | CASSLIRGDTQYF | TGCGCCAGCAGCTTGATCCGGGGAGATACGCAGTATTTT
TRBJ2-7 | - | TRBV9 | TRBD1 | CASSPGQGTYEQYF | TGTGCCAGCAGCCCGGGACAGGGAACCTACGAGCAGTACTTC
TRBJ2-7 | once | TRBV29-1 | - | CSGQGLEDYEQYF | TGCAGCGGGCAGGGACTCGAAGATTACGAGCAGTACTTC
TRBJ2-4 | - | TRBV5-4 | TRBD1 | CASSSGQGKNIQYF | TGTGCCAGCAGCTCTGGACAGGGGAAAAACATTCAGTACTTC
TRBJ2-7 | - | TRBV30 | TRBD2 | CAWSPGSGGADEQYF | TGTGCCTGGAGCCCGGGTAGCGGGGGGGCCGACGAGCAGTACTTC
TRBJ2-7 | - | TRBV19 | - | CASSSGQSYEQYF | TGTGCCAGTAGTTCTGGACAGAGCTACGAGCAGTACTTC
TRBJ2-3 | once | TRBV28 | TRBD2 | CASSGLAGADTQYF | TGTGCCAGCAGTGGACTAGCGGGCGCAGATACGCAGTATTTT
TRBJ1-5 | - | TRBV5-1 | - | CASSLYSGKWPQHF | TGCGCCAGCAGCTTGTATAGCGGGAAATGGCCCCAGCATTTT